This TCR beta chain was observed in a study of blood T cell repertoires in COVID-19. About the study: COVID-19 samples from acute and convalescent phases originated in the United States, Italy and Spain. Sample material is recorded as cDNA or gDNA derived from T cells, B-cell-depleted T cells, or PBMCs.

Recruited during active infection, patients (from Seattle) were subsequently followed longitudinally. Original handling: Using reference gene primer amplification, nucleated cell counts were estimated. This table comes from immunoSEQ multiplex PCR, and its TCRdb copy is limited to in-frame clones, with some not included. V and J calls and clone size are as listed in that table; D and trimming were resolved from the DNA. The sample holds some 520,000 clones, roughly nine tenths seen once. CDR3 length: 15 amino acids. J was trimmed by 4 bases and V by 7 bases; bases with no gene match: 11. The germline CDR1 and CDR2 sequences are SQVTM and ANQGSEA.

The sequencing sample was made of peripheral blood. The chain employs TRBV29-1 and TRBJ2-2; 8 nucleotides match TRBD2. The clonotype was recovered from a man younger than 35 with COVID-19, enrolled during active disease. CDR3 in DNA: TGCAGCGAGACCGGGACTAGTGAGTCCACCGGGGAGCTGTTTTTT. It yields the protein CSETGTSESTGELFF.